This is a list of T cell receptor beta chains from one sample in a study of PD-L1 blockade in urothelial cancer. This table comes from immunoSEQ multiplex PCR, and its TCRdb copy is limited to in-frame clones, with some not included. The sample has about 80,000 clones, around four fifths seen once. The source material was PBMCs, sampled around atezolizumab (anti-PD-L1) treatment. The source is a man aged 40-55 years with urothelial cancer. The CDR3 runs from the conserved cysteine through the conserved F or W. D genes are given only for firm matches. Size tells how often a clone was seen (once, few, many) or the class of an expanded clone, and some rows leave it out.

D: TRBD2
J: TRBJ2-1
size: -
V: TRBV9
DNA: TGTGCCAGCAGCGTAGTCCCCGGGGCGGGGGGGAATGAGCAGTTCTTC
CDR3: CASSVVPGAGGNEQFF

D: -
J: TRBJ1-2
size: -
V: TRBV28
DNA: TGTGCCAGCCGAGGGGGGGCTCACTATGGCTACACCTTC
CDR3: CASRGGAHYGYTF

D: -
J: TRBJ2-2
size: -
V: TRBV6-5
DNA: TGTGCCAGCACCAAACGAGGGACCGGGGAGCTGTTTTTT
CDR3: CASTKRGTGELFF

D: -
J: TRBJ2-2
size: -
V: TRBV13
DNA: TGTGCCAGCAGCTTACCAGACCTCACCCTACTATACGTATTGACCGGGGAGCTGTTTTTT
CDR3: CASSLPDLTLLYVLTGELFF

D: -
J: TRBJ1-1
size: -
V: TRBV6-1
DNA: TGTGCCAGCAGTGTCGGAGCCTCGAGCGCTGAAGCTTTCTTT
CDR3: CASSVGASSAEAFF

D: -
J: TRBJ1-1
size: -
V: TRBV6-1
DNA: TGTGCCAGCATGGTAGAGTTCGAAGCTTTCTTT
CDR3: CASMVEFEAFF

D: -
J: TRBJ2-7
size: few
V: TRBV28
DNA: TGTGCCAGCAGTTTATTTAAGAGGGGACAAAAATCATACGAGCAGTACTTC
CDR3: CASSLFKRGQKSYEQYF

D: TRBD1
J: TRBJ2-3
size: once
V: TRBV23-1
DNA: TGCGCCAGCAGTATATACAGGGGGACGGATACGCAGTATTTT
CDR3: CASSIYRGTDTQYF

D: TRBD1
J: TRBJ1-2
size: -
V: TRBV5-1
DNA: TGCGCCAGCTGGCCCGGACAGGGACTTTATGGCTACACCTTC
CDR3: CASWPGQGLYGYTF

D: TRBD2
J: TRBJ2-2
size: -
V: TRBV18
DNA: TGTGCCAGCTCACCAGAGCGGGGTCGGAGTGCCGGGGAGCTGTTTTTT
CDR3: CASSPERGRSAGELFF

D: -
J: TRBJ1-4
size: -
V: TRBV19
DNA: TGTGCCAGTAGTACGACAGGAACTAATGAAAAACTGTTTTTT
CDR3: CASSTTGTNEKLFF

D: TRBD2
J: TRBJ2-1
size: -
V: TRBV29-1
DNA: TGCAGCGGCCAAAACCGACTAGCGTACAATGAGCAGTTCTTC
CDR3: CSGQNRLAYNEQFF

D: TRBD1
J: TRBJ2-4
size: -
V: TRBV27
DNA: TGTGCCACCTTTGACAGGGGCAAAAACATTCAGTACTTC
CDR3: CATFDRGKNIQYF

D: -
J: TRBJ2-2
size: -
V: TRBV28
DNA: TGTGCCAGCAGCCAACTAGGTGGGGGCGGAACCGGGGAGCTGTTTTTT
CDR3: CASSQLGGGGTGELFF

D: -
J: TRBJ2-2
size: few
V: TRBV7-3
DNA: TGTGCCAGCAGTCCCACAGCACAGTTACACGGGGAGCTGTTTTTT
CDR3: CASSPTAQLHGELFF

D: -
J: TRBJ2-1
size: -
V: TRBV5-1
DNA: TGCGCCAGCAGCTTGGGCACAGGGTATATTGAGCAGTTCTTC
CDR3: CASSLGTGYIEQFF

D: TRBD1
J: TRBJ1-1
size: -
V: TRBV5-1
DNA: TGCGCCAGCAGCTTACAGGGGGCTGTCACTGAAGCTTTCTTT
CDR3: CASSLQGAVTEAFF

D: TRBD1
J: TRBJ1-5
size: -
V: TRBV11-3
DNA: TGTGCCAGCAGCTGCGGCCGGGACAGGGTGGAAGGGTGGCTGTGGGAGCCCCAGCATTTT
CDR3: CASSCGRDRVEGWLWEPQHF

D: -
J: TRBJ1-2
size: -
V: TRBV28
DNA: TGTGCCAGTCGGCAGGGGACCTATGGCTACACCTTC
CDR3: CASRQGTYGYTF

D: -
J: TRBJ1-5
size: -
V: TRBV4-3
DNA: TGCGCCAGCAGCCAAGATCTTAACGGGGGGCGGCCCCAGCATTTT
CDR3: CASSQDLNGGRPQHF

D: -
J: TRBJ1-2
size: -
V: TRBV28
DNA: TGTGCCAGCAGTTCACAGGGATCCCCCGATGGCTACACCTTC
CDR3: CASSSQGSPDGYTF

D: TRBD2
J: TRBJ2-2
size: -
V: TRBV18
DNA: TGTGCCAGCTCACCCGGACTAGCGGGAGGGCAGGAGGAGCTGTTTTTT
CDR3: CASSPGLAGGQEELFF

D: -
J: TRBJ2-6
size: once
V: TRBV5-4
DNA: TGTGCCAGCAGCTTAGTGACTCCTGGGGCCAACGTCCTGACTTTC
CDR3: CASSLVTPGANVLTF

D: -
J: TRBJ2-7
size: -
V: TRBV14
DNA: TGTGCCAGCAGCCACAAACAGGGTATCACCCACGAGCAGTACTTC
CDR3: CASSHKQGITHEQYF

D: -
J: TRBJ2-2
size: few
V: TRBV5-6
DNA: TGTGCCAGCAGGTTCCTCCAGGGCACCGGGGAGCTGTTTTTT
CDR3: CASRFLQGTGELFF

D: -
J: TRBJ1-3
size: -
V: TRBV6-6
DNA: TGTGCCAGCAGTTATGGTAGAGGGGACAATGGAAACACCATATATTTT
CDR3: CASSYGRGDNGNTIYF

D: TRBD1
J: TRBJ2-1
size: -
V: TRBV28
DNA: TGTGCCAGCAGTTGGACAGGGACCTACAATGAGCAGTTCTTC
CDR3: CASSWTGTYNEQFF

D: -
J: TRBJ2-3
size: -
V: TRBV29-1
DNA: TGCAGCGTTAAAGAGGCGGCGGCAGATACGCAGTATTTT
CDR3: CSVKEAAADTQYF

D: -
J: TRBJ2-1
size: once
V: TRBV11-1
DNA: TGTGCCAGCAGCTTAGCGTCTGGAGACAATGAGCAGTTCTTC
CDR3: CASSLASGDNEQFF

D: -
J: TRBJ2-5
size: -
V: TRBV5-1
DNA: TGCGCCAGCAGCTTGGAAGGGACTAGGGGGCCGGGGGGGACCCAGTACTTC
CDR3: CASSLEGTRGPGGTQYF

D: -
J: TRBJ2-5
size: once
V: TRBV13
DNA: TGTGCCAGCAGCCCCGGGGGGACATTAAAAGAGACCCAGTACTTC
CDR3: CASSPGGTLKETQYF

D: TRBD1
J: TRBJ2-2
size: -
V: TRBV30
DNA: TGTGCCTGGGGGACAGGTAACGACGGGGAGCTGTTTTTT
CDR3: CAWGTGNDGELFF

D: TRBD1
J: TRBJ1-1
size: once
V: TRBV4-1
DNA: TGCGCCAGCAGCCAAGAACGGACAGGGGAAGAAGCTTTCTTT
CDR3: CASSQERTGEEAFF

D: TRBD2
J: TRBJ2-7
size: -
V: TRBV7-2
DNA: TGTGCCAGCAGCTGGACACTAGCGGGAGCGGGCGAGCAGTACTTC
CDR3: CASSWTLAGAGEQYF

D: -
J: TRBJ1-2
size: -
V: TRBV28
DNA: TGTGCCAGCAGTTTACCTGGGGCTGGCTACACCTTC
CDR3: CASSLPGAGYTF

D: -
J: TRBJ2-7
size: -
V: TRBV5-8
DNA: TGTGCCAGCAGCTTGACAGGGTACGAGCAGTACTTC
CDR3: CASSLTGYEQYF

D: -
J: TRBJ2-1
size: -
V: TRBV4-1
DNA: TGCGCCAGCAGCCAAACCCCCTCCGGGAGTAGCTACAATGAGCAGTTCTTC
CDR3: CASSQTPSGSSYNEQFF

D: -
J: TRBJ2-2
size: -
V: TRBV28
DNA: TGTGCCAGCAGCCCCCCAGGGGTTCGTAGCGGGGAGCTGTTTTTT
CDR3: CASSPPGVRSGELFF

D: -
J: TRBJ2-7
size: -
V: TRBV2
DNA: TGTGCCAGCAGGGCGGTTACCTACGAGCAGTACTTC
CDR3: CASRAVTYEQYF

D: TRBD2
J: TRBJ2-5
size: -
V: TRBV4-2
DNA: TGTGCCAGCAGCCCTGGGACTAGACAAGAGACCCAGTACTTC
CDR3: CASSPGTRQETQYF

D: -
J: TRBJ1-2
size: -
V: TRBV7-2
DNA: TGTGCCAGCAGCTTATTTGGCAACTATGGCTACACCTTC
CDR3: CASSLFGNYGYTF

D: TRBD2
J: TRBJ2-1
size: -
V: TRBV6-1
DNA: TGTGCCAGCAGCCAGAGCGGGAGGGCCTCCAATGAGCAGTTCTTC
CDR3: CASSQSGRASNEQFF

D: -
J: TRBJ1-4
size: -
V: TRBV27
DNA: TGTGCCAGCAGTTTACAGGTTGCAACTAATGAAAAACTGTTTTTT
CDR3: CASSLQVATNEKLFF

D: -
J: TRBJ1-2
size: -
V: TRBV20-1
DNA: TGCAGTGCTAGTGTGGGGGCTGGCTACACCTTC
CDR3: CSASVGAGYTF

D: -
J: TRBJ2-5
size: -
V: TRBV5-1
DNA: TGCGCCAGCAGCATCGAGGCACCCTCAGAGACCCAGTACTTC
CDR3: CASSIEAPSETQYF

D: -
J: TRBJ1-1
size: -
V: TRBV15
DNA: TGTGCCACCAGCAGAGGGGGGCCAGCCAACACTGAAGCTTTCTTT
CDR3: CATSRGGPANTEAFF

D: TRBD2
J: TRBJ2-5
size: -
V: TRBV28
DNA: TGTGCCAGCCCCCCCTCGGGTAGCGGGAGGGTGTGGGAGACCCAGTACTTC
CDR3: CASPPSGSGRVWETQYF

D: TRBD1
J: TRBJ1-5
size: -
V: TRBV6-1
DNA: TGTGCCAGCAGTGCCGGGACAGCGAGCTTTTATAGCAATCAGCCCCAGCATTTT
CDR3: CASSAGTASFYSNQPQHF

D: -
J: TRBJ1-3
size: -
V: TRBV6-5
DNA: TGTGCCAGCAGTAATCGACTTGTCTCTGGAAACACCATATATTTT
CDR3: CASSNRLVSGNTIYF

D: TRBD2
J: TRBJ2-3
size: -
V: TRBV9
DNA: TGTGCCAGCAGCGCTGCGACTAGCGGGAGTATCACATCCACAGATACGCAGTATTTT
CDR3: CASSAATSGSITSTDTQYF

D: -
J: TRBJ2-7
size: -
V: TRBV30
DNA: TGTGCCTGGAGTCTACAGGGAACTGGCGAGCAGTACTTC
CDR3: CAWSLQGTGEQYF

D: TRBD2
J: TRBJ2-5
size: -
V: TRBV28
DNA: TGTGCCAGCCGACTAGCGGGAGTCTTCAGAGAGACCCAGTACTTC
CDR3: CASRLAGVFRETQYF

D: -
J: TRBJ2-5
size: once
V: TRBV7-8
DNA: TGTGCCAGCAGTCAGAGACTAGGACCCGAGACCCAGTACTTC
CDR3: CASSQRLGPETQYF

D: TRBD2
J: TRBJ2-1
size: -
V: TRBV27
DNA: TGTGCCAGCAGTCTAGCGGGTCCCTACAATGAGCAGTTCTTC
CDR3: CASSLAGPYNEQFF